This TCR beta chain was sequenced during a study of B cell selection in AIRE deficiency. The method was immunoSEQ multiplex PCR; TCRdb's version includes in-frame clones alone and lacks a portion of them. Counted here are roughly 24,000 clones, about 96% occurring once; the ten biggest clones make up around 0.17%. CD4+CD127+ cells were sorted as the conventional CD4 T cells. Controls came from healthy donors unrelated to patients. Study-level points and caveats: Shared Treg sequences were biased toward short CDR3s with few non-templated nucleotide insertions. Only TCRbeta was sequenced; about 35% of shared healthy Treg sequences appeared in Tconv.

Points on this clone: Its antigen is as yet unknown.

Germline CDR1 SNHLY, CDR2 FYNNEI. The length of the CDR3 is 15 residues. Trimming took 4 bases from V and 6 from J; bases not matched to a gene: 5. Material for sequencing was CD4+CD127+ conventional T cells sorted from PBMCs. This chain uses TRBV2 with TRBJ2-1; 11 nucleotides agree with TRBD2. This receptor was obtained from a human donor in good health. The CDR3: CASSAIAGGLNEQFF. The CDR3, as DNA: TGTGCCAGCAGTGCAATAGCGGGGGGGCTCAATGAGCAGTTCTTC.